This T cell receptor (beta chain) was sequenced in a study of cytomegalovirus exposure and HLA in healthy donors. Study-level findings and limits: Productive status was seen about 87% or about 30% of the time for most TCR beta V segments in an earlier analysis. A later analysis revealed that TCR association rates differed between HLA loci, peaking at DRB1 and bottoming out at HLA-C.

This clone came up a few times. Its matching antigen is unknown. Germline V lookup: CDR1 MGHDK, CDR2 SYGVNS. V trimming: 3 bases; J trimming: 4 bases; junction bases outside the gene matches: 8. CDR3 length: 15 residues. Both 60 Vbeta primers and 13 Jbeta primers went into the PCR. Produced via immunoSEQ multiplex PCR; TCRdb's table is partial and in-frame only. The top ten hold roughly 0.69% of the sample, which has 150,000 or so clones, approximately 79% seen once. The chain carries TRBV25-1 and TRBJ2-5; 7 positions agree with TRBD2. The sequence was obtained from a male donor in good health and CMV-seronegative. Sequenced input: PBMCs. The CDR3, as DNA: TGTGCCAGCAGTGAGGGAGGGGCGGTGGGAGAGACCCAGTACTTC. As protein: CASSEGGAVGETQYF.